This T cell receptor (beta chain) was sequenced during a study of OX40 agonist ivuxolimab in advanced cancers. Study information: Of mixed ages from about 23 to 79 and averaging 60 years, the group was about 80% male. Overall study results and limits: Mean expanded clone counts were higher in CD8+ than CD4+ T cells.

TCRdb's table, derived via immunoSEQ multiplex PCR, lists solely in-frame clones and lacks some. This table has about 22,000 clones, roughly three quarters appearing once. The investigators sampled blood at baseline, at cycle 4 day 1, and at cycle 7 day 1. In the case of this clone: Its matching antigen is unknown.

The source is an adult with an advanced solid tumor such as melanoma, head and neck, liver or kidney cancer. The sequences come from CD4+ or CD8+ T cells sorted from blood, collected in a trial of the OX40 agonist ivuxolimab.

Here the CDR3 DNA reads TGCAGCGTTGGGGAGAATAGCAATCAGCCCCAGCATTTT. It codes for CSVGENSNQPQHF. The chain links TRBV29-1 to TRBJ1-5; D uncertain. Germline V CDR1 and CDR2: SQVTM, ANQGSEA. The length of the CDR3 is 13 residues. Trimming stripped 4 bases from V and 0 bases from J, with 7 bases between.